The 9 T cell receptor beta chains given below trace back to one sample, sequenced in a study of human T cells and chemical hapten exposure. From the 5' RACE reads, TCRdb called clonotypes with MiXCR, one entry per CDR3 protein. Found here are around 140,000 distinct CDR3 sequences, roughly 4% of them singletons; the top ten hold 1.2% to 1.5%. The starting material, unfractionated whole blood, was used for total RNA extraction. These receptors all stem from a female donor in good health.

On this clonotype: A much larger clone is a single base away; this may be a read error. The V call is TRBV20-1, the J call TRBJ2-1; D is possibly TRBD2 (6 bases). CDR1 and CDR2 (germline): DFQATT, SNEGSKA (reference sequence). The CDR3 covers 13 residues. The DNA of the CDR3 is TGCAGTGCTAGTGGTCAGGGAGGCCATGAGCAGTTATTC. Translation gives CSASGQGGHEQLF.

This clonotype was counted at least ten times. V and J are TRBV27 and TRBJ2-6; D ambiguous. Germline CDR1 reads MNHEY; CDR2 reads SMNVEV (reference sequence). The ends were cut back, 4 bases at V and 8 bases at J, with 12 bases in the middle. The CDR3 spans 14 residues. This CDR3 reads CASSSPERSNVLTF. DNA of the CDR3: TGTGCCAGCAGTTCCCCCGAGAGGTCCAACGTCCTGACTTTC.

This clonotype was seen many times. The V call is TRBV7-2, the J call TRBJ1-2; possibly TRBD1 for D (6 bases). The V end was cut by 4 bases, the J end by 8 bases, with 17 bases between. Germline V gene lookup returns CDR1 SGHTA and CDR2 FQGNSA. CDR3 length: 14 residues. The CDR3 is CASSSDRSRFGYTF. The CDR3 region has the DNA TGTGCCAGCAGCTCTGACAGGTCGAGGTTCGGCTACACCTTC.

The chain carries TRBV7-2 and TRBJ2-2; D uncertain. This CDR3 region has 13 residues. Per the germline V gene, CDR1 is SGHTA and CDR2 is FQGNSA. V shed 5 bases and J shed 7 bases, with 11 bases lying between them. The CDR3 sequence is CASSQRSHGELFF. The CDR3 DNA is TGTGCCAGCAGCCAAAGGAGCCACGGGGAGCTGTTTTTT.

This clonotype was observed many times. J is TRBJ1-5 and V is TRBV7-3; 9 nucleotides line up with TRBD1. CDR1 is SGHTA and CDR2 is FQGTGA in the germline V gene. The CDR3 runs to 19 residues. V dropped 1 base and J dropped 0; count of bases not matched to a gene: 10. DNA for the CDR3: TGTGCCAGCAGCTTAAGCGCACAGGGGGCCCTAGTTAGCAATCAGCCCCAGCATTTT. As protein: CASSLSAQGALVSNQPQHF.

This clonotype has at least ten counts. The chain couples TRBV20-1 to TRBJ1-6; D uncertain. V lost 1 base and J lost 10, with 8 bases in between. Germline CDR1 is DFQATT and CDR2 is SNEGSKA (reference sequence). The CDR3 contains 12 residues. CDR3 loop: CSARGEGSPLHF. CDR3 sequence (DNA): TGCAGTGCTAGAGGGGAGGGATCACCCCTCCACTTT.

There are many counts of this clonotype. The chain carries TRBV5-1 and TRBJ2-2; no firm D call. The ends were cut back, 6 bases at V and 0 bases at J, with 6 bases in the middle. This CDR3 contains 13 residues. In germline, CDR1 is SGHRS, CDR2 YFSETQ. This CDR3 reads CASIQPNTGELFF. The CDR3 coding sequence is TGCGCCAGCATTCAACCGAACACCGGGGAGCTGTTTTTT.

This clonotype was counted many times. The chain has TRBV4-1 and TRBJ1-3; weak D call: TRBD1 (6 bases). With 0 bases removed from V and 5 bases from J, the gap between germline ends came to 14 bases. Germline CDR1 reads MGHRA; CDR2 reads YSYEKL. This CDR3 is 16 amino acids long. The CDR3, as DNA: TGCGCCAGCAGCCAAGATAGGACAGCCGTGCGAAACACCATATATTTT. Translating gives CASSQDRTAVRNTIYF.

The J gene is TRBJ1-1, the V gene TRBV2, with D possibly being TRBD1 (6 bases). CDR3 length: 13 amino acids. Trimming left V 11 bases short and J 3 bases short, with 16 bases between. CDR1 SNHLY and CDR2 FYNNEI come from the germline V gene. CDR3 coding DNA: TGTGCCGGGGCGGGACACCAGTACACTGAAGCTTTCTTT. It yields the protein CAGAGHQYTEAFF. The whole variable domain, filled in from reference TRBV2 and TRBJ1-1, reads EPEVTQTPSHQVTQMGQEVILRCVPISNHLYFYWYRQILGQKVEFLVSFYNNEISEKSEIFDDQFSVERPDGSNFTLKIRSTKLEDSAMYFCAGAGHQYTEAFFGQGTRLTVV.